What follows describes a single TCR beta chain. No antigen is known for it. This specimen comes from a study of radiation and T cells in renal cell carcinoma. Points from the study as a whole: In blood, top tumor clones expanded by 2 weeks, shrinking by 4.

V lost 7 bases, J lost 0 bases, and 13 bases stayed unmatched. Germline lookup yields CDR1 LNHDA and CDR2 SQIVND (reference sequence). This CDR3 is 17 amino acids long. Time point meaning: blood 2 weeks post-SBRT. Noted treatment: 15 Gy SBRT to primary tumor, nephrectomy 4 weeks later. This renal cell carcinoma was of the clear cell type. The data were produced by immunoSEQ multiplex PCR, yet TCRdb's version contains in-frame clones alone and is incomplete. The sample carries 120,000 or so clones, around 85% recorded once. The genes are TRBV19 and TRBJ1-1, with 8 positions matching TRBD1. This receptor was obtained from a man aged 50-60 years with renal cell carcinoma. The input for sequencing was blood, taken from a patient whose treatment included radiotherapy and nephrectomy. CDR3 nucleotide sequence: TGTGCCAGTAAGCAGACAGGGGCCGGATACATGAACACTGAAGCTTTCTTT. Amino acids: CASKQTGAGYMNTEAFF.